Listed here are 8 T cell receptor beta chains from one sample, sequenced in a study of T cells in localized non-small cell lung cancer (TCRdb year 2020). Preparation of the library involved the immunoSEQ multiplex PCR assay. The source is immuneACCESS, and TCRdb retained only in-frame sequences with V and J called. Part of the clones is not carried over; for the studies checked, unresolved V genes explain less than half of this, and the remainder is unexplained. This sample holds about 33,000 clones; about four fifths were observed only once. The ten largest clones add up to more than 15% of the sample. Sample: peripheral blood, taken before any cancer treatment. The origin of the receptors is a male donor aged 60 or over with stage III squamous cell lung carcinoma.

The genes are TRBV5-8 and TRBJ1-3; unclear D gene. Trimming took off 3 bases at V and 1 base at J, with 11 bases between the two ends. The germline gives CDR1 SGHTS, CDR2 YDEGEE. The CDR3 length is 15 residues. DNA of the CDR3: TGTGCCAGCAGCTGGGGAGTTTTATCTGGAAACACCATATATTTT. Translating it yields CASSWGVLSGNTIYF. The full variable domain, with the rest looked up from reference TRBV5-8 and TRBJ1-3, is EAGVTQSPTHLIKTRGQQATLRCSPISGHTSVYWYQQALGLGLQFLLWYDEGEERNRGNFPPRFSGRQFPNYSSELNVNALELEDSALYLCASSWGVLSGNTIYFGEGSWLTVV.

The chain carries TRBV29-1 and TRBJ1-1, with 7 bases aligning to TRBD1. The CDR3 has 13 residues. The junction had 10 bases not matched to a gene; V was cut back by 1 base and J by 11 bases. Germline loops: CDR1 SQVTM, CDR2 ANQGSEA. CDR3 protein: CSVEGGQSLSAFF. The CDR3 DNA reads as TGCAGCGTTGAAGGGGGACAGAGCTTGTCGGCTTTCTTT.

The chain combines TRBV19 with TRBJ2-5; TRBD2 agrees at 7 bases. After removal of 5 bases from V and 1 base from J, the junction contained 16 bases not matched to a gene. Germline V gene lookup returns CDR1 LNHDA and CDR2 SQIVND (reference sequence). The CDR3 runs to 18 residues. The CDR3 protein is CASSLGDSGGSSQETQYF. CDR3 DNA sequence: TGTGCCAGTAGTCTAGGGGATTCAGGCGGGAGCTCCCAAGAGACCCAGTACTTC.

This clone was seen more than once but under ten times. This chain uses TRBV6-5 with TRBJ2-5; D unclear. Germline V gives CDR1 MNHEY, CDR2 SVGAGI. This CDR3 region has 13 residues. V was cut by 8 bases and J by 4 bases, with 14 bases left in between. Here the CDR3 DNA reads TGTGCCAGCGCCCTGGACCGGTTAGAGACCCAGTACTTC. This sequence encodes CASALDRLETQYF.

The J gene is TRBJ1-2, the V gene TRBV28, with a weak D call TRBD1 (6 bases). This CDR3 spans 14 amino acids. Trimming stripped 3 bases from V and 4 bases from J, with 12 bases between. Germline-derived CDR1 and CDR2 are MDHEN and SYDVKM. The CDR3 is CASSFGGPSYGYTF. The CDR3 DNA sequence: TGTGCCAGCAGTTTCGGGGGCCCCTCCTATGGCTACACCTTC.

The V and J genes are TRBV6-6 and TRBJ2-1; a possible D gene is TRBD2 (6 bases). Germline CDR1 is MNHNY and CDR2 is SVGAGI (reference sequence). V was pared by 2 bases and J by 8 bases, with 16 bases between. The CDR3 totals 15 residues. In DNA form, the CDR3 reads TGTGCCAGCAGTTACCGAGGGAGGCTCCTAGATGAGCAGTTCTTC. Amino acid sequence: CASSYRGRLLDEQFF.

There are a few counts of this clone. The gene calls are TRBV25-1 and TRBJ1-2, with TRBD1 matching over 8 bases. J was trimmed by 2 bases and V by 3 bases; bases with no gene match: 8. The germline V gene encodes CDR1 MGHDK and CDR2 SYGVNS. There are 16 residues in the CDR3. The CDR3 nucleotides are TGTGCCAGCAGTGAGACAGGGGAAGGTTCAAACTATGGCTACACCTTC. Encoded protein: CASSETGEGSNYGYTF.

The CDR3 protein is CASSGGAGGLGYTF. CDR3 coding DNA: TGTGCCAGCAGCGGCGGGGCTGGGGGCTTGGGCTACACCTTC. The V call is TRBV7-9, the J call TRBJ1-2; weak D call: TRBD1 (6 bases). This CDR3 region has 14 residues. V lost 5 bases and J lost 8, with 18 bases in between. Germline V gives CDR1 SEHNR, CDR2 FQNEAQ (reference sequence).